These 4 T cell receptor delta chains were all obtained from the same sample, sequenced in a study of gamma-delta T cells after stem cell transplantation (dated by TCRdb to between 2015 and 2016). Receptor libraries were prepared by RT-PCR. TCRdb names Illumina MiSeq as the instrument used. TCRdb reran clone calling on the public reads with CATT; rows sharing one DNA sequence were then combined. Across this sample there are hundreds of delta-chain clones, with roughly 6.7% seen only once. The top ten constitute about 61% of the sample. Sequences were obtained from gamma-delta T cells. The receptors come from a human donor. It is not recorded whose cells these are; they may come from a transplant donor.

This sequence joins TRDV2 and TRDJ1; 11 bases are shared with TRDD3. Trimming at V came to 3 bases and at J to 10 bases, leaving 21 bases not matched to a gene. Germline V gene data show CDR1 as GEAIGNYY and CDR2 as EKD. This CDR3 contains 18 residues. The CDR3 region has the DNA TGTGCCTGTGACCGACTTTTACTGGGGGATAGCCCTAGGAAGAGACTCATCTTT. It translates to CACDRLLLGDSPRKRLIF.

Worth noting for this clone: The translation of this DNA and the TCRdb protein of a much larger clone differ at residue 17, probably owing to a read error; the protein shown here is translated from the DNA. This chain uses TRDV2 with TRDJ1; 12 nucleotides match TRDD3. Per germline, CDR1 GEAIGNYY and CDR2 EKD. The ends lost 0 bases at V and 0 bases at J; junction bases unmatched: 25. This CDR3 is 24 amino acids long. CDR3 bases: TGTGCCTGTGACACCGCTTACGCCTTTACTGGGGGATACAGCCCGCCGGAAAACACCGATAAACTCATCTTT. As protein: CACDTAYAFTGGYSPPENTDKLIF.

On this clone itself: The protein given by TCRdb reflects a much larger clone and differs at residue 4 from this DNA's translation, likely from a read error; the protein shown is the DNA's translation. The CDR3 DNA is TGTGCCTGTGGCACCGTAAGGGGTACTGGGAGCCCGAATACCGATAAACTCATCTTT. Its protein product is CACGTVRGTGSPNTDKLIF. This chain uses TRDV2 with TRDJ1; TRDD3 is a possible D gene (6 bases). Germline loops: CDR1 GEAIGNYY, CDR2 EKD. The length of the CDR3 is 19 residues.

Concerning this clone: The protein that TCRdb holds for this DNA derives from a much larger clone and differs from the translated DNA at residue 5, which likely indicates a read error; the protein shown here is translated from the DNA. This chain joins TRDV2 and TRDJ1; 11 nucleotides align to TRDD3. This CDR3 spans 17 amino acids. Germline values: CDR1 GEAIGNYY, CDR2 EKD. Unmatched junction bases numbered 13, after V lost 1 base and J lost 7 bases. CDR3 sequence (DNA): TGTGCCTGTGACACAACCCGATGGGGGATACGCACGGGTAAACTCATCTTT. Protein product: CACDTTRWGIRTGKLIF.